Following are 12 T cell receptor beta chains from one sample sequenced in a study of regulatory T cells in long-lasting Graves disease. The time point is: newly diagnosed GD, antithyroid drugs for less than 3 months. Construction of the TCR library relied on RNA isolated from PBMCs. To make TCR beta libraries, researchers used iRepertoire HTBI primers and Arm-PCR of CDR3 regions. In TCRdb, the multiplex PCR reads were re-called with MiXCR into one record per CDR3 protein. The sample consists of roughly 400,000 distinct CDR3 sequences, 15% of them appearing once. This same sample was also taken into another study, of T cells in Graves' hyperthyroidism and ophthalmopathy.

Material: peripheral blood mononuclear cells (PBMCs), obtained at new diagnosis, from a patient treated with antithyroid drugs. All receptors derive from a middle-aged woman with Graves disease.

CDR3 bases: TGCAGTGCTAGCCTGGCGGACTCGATCTACGAGCAGTACTTC. Its protein product is CSASLADSIYEQYF. This chain joins TRBV20-1 and TRBJ2-7; D might be TRBD2 (5 bases). Germline V lookup: CDR1 DFQATT, CDR2 SNEGSKA (reference sequence). The germline V and J ends were trimmed by 3 bases and 3 bases, with 15 bases remaining between them. The CDR3 has 14 amino acids.

In its sample, this clonotype was seen many times. The chain is built from TRBV11-2 and TRBJ2-3; 9 bases line up with TRBD2. This CDR3 spans 15 amino acids. In germline, CDR1 is SGHAT, CDR2 FQNNGV. V trimming: 5 bases; J trimming: 0 bases; junction bases outside the gene matches: 3. In DNA, the CDR3 is TGTGCCAGCAGCCGACTAGCGGCTAGCACAGATACGCAGTATTTT. It encodes CASSRLAASTDTQYF.

This clonotype came up many times. V is TRBV12-3 or TRBV12-4 and J is TRBJ2-2; TRBD2 matches at 13 bases. There are 17 residues in the CDR3. Trimming at V came to 3 bases and at J to 2 bases, leaving 3 bases not matched to a gene. This CDR3 is CASSFGLAGVNTGELFF. The CDR3 DNA reads TGTGCCAGCAGTTTTGGACTAGCGGGAGTCAACACCGGGGAGCTGTTTTTT.

The V and J genes are TRBV12-3 or TRBV12-4 and TRBJ1-1; 7 bases fit TRBD1. The CDR3 sequence is 15 residues long. The ends lost 6 bases at V and 7 bases at J; junction bases unmatched: 14. The CDR3 DNA follows: TGTGCCAGCAGCAAGACAGGGCCCCTCGAGGGTGAAGCTTTCTTT. Protein: CASSKTGPLEGEAFF.

In this sample, this clonotype turned up many times. The chain uses TRBV6-2 or TRBV6-3 and TRBJ2-1; 9 bases agree with TRBD2. This CDR3 spans 17 amino acids. The ends lost 2 bases at V and 6 bases at J; junction bases unmatched: 11. The germline V gene encodes CDR1 MNHEY and CDR2 SVGEGT. This CDR3 reads CASSYELWREGPNEQFF. The CDR3 DNA sequence: TGTGCCAGCAGTTACGAGTTGTGGCGGGAGGGCCCCAATGAGCAGTTCTTC.

J is TRBJ2-1 and V is TRBV19; a weak D match, TRBD1 (5 bases). Trimming removed 1 base at V and 9 bases at J, with 22 bases between. Germline V gene data show CDR1 as LNHDA and CDR2 as SQIVND (reference sequence). This CDR3 is built from 17 residues. CDR3 in DNA: TGTGCCAGTAGTATAGTGGGGCGGCAGTCCCGGCAGGGTGAGCAGTTCTTC. It encodes CASSIVGRQSRQGEQFF.

This clonotype was observed many times. The V call is TRBV12-5, the J call TRBJ1-5; D uncertain. Trimming stripped 6 bases from V and 5 bases from J, with 14 bases between. Per the germline V gene, CDR1 is LGHNT and CDR2 is FRNRAP. The CDR3 covers 14 residues. As DNA, the CDR3 is TGTGCTAGTGGCCTAACCCCGGGCGATCAGCCCCAGCATTTT. Translating it yields CASGLTPGDQPQHF.

This clonotype was detected only once. The chain employs TRBV15 and TRBJ1-2; D is unresolved. Germline V lookup: CDR1 LNHNV, CDR2 YYDKDF (reference sequence). This CDR3 is 13 amino acids long. V was trimmed by 1 base and J by 3 bases, leaving 6 bases between them. CDR3 sequence reads: CATSRVTDYGYTF. In DNA form, the CDR3 reads TGTGCCACCAGCAGAGTAACGGACTATGGCTACACCTTC. The entire variable domain, with the rest obtained from reference TRBV15 and TRBJ1-2, is as follows: DAMVIQNPRYQVTQFGKPVTLSCSQTLNHNVMYWYQQKSSQAPKLLFHYYDKDFNNEADTPDNFQSRRPNTSFCFLDIRSPGLGDTAMYLCATSRVTDYGYTFGSGTRLTVV.

This clonotype was counted at least ten times. The chain employs TRBV15 and TRBJ1-1; D is unclear. Per germline, CDR1 LNHNV and CDR2 YYDKDF (reference sequence). The CDR3 is 12 residues long. V was cut by 1 base and J by 6 bases, with 6 bases left in between. CDR3 bases: TGTGCCACCAGCAGAGGCTTGCCTGAAGCTTTCTTT. Translation gives CATSRGLPEAFF.

This clonotype occurred many times. The chain uses TRBV20-1 and TRBJ1-2; 7 bases align to TRBD1. The V gene's germline CDR1 is DFQATT and CDR2 SNEGSKA (reference sequence). Trimming removed 2 bases from V and 3 bases from J; junction bases left unmatched: 0. The CDR3 runs 12 residues. The CDR3, as DNA: TGCAGTGCTAGACAGGGGGACTATGGCTACACCTTC. As protein: CSARQGDYGYTF.

This clonotype was recorded many times. The chain has TRBV4-1 and TRBJ1-1; D might be TRBD1 (5 bases). Germline lookup yields CDR1 MGHRA and CDR2 YSYEKL. The CDR3 spans 14 residues. V shed 1 base and J shed 6 bases, with 12 bases lying between them. The CDR3 spells CASSQGQPFAEAFF. The CDR3 DNA reads as TGCGCCAGCAGCCAAGGACAGCCCTTCGCTGAAGCTTTCTTT.

This clonotype was picked up many times. The genes are TRBV28 and TRBJ2-7; 8 bases are shared with TRBD1. The germline gives CDR1 MDHEN, CDR2 SYDVKM. This CDR3 is built from 12 residues. The V and J ends lost 6 bases and 6 bases, in that order; junction bases with no gene match: 4. The CDR3 region has the DNA TGTGCCAGCAGGGACAGGGACGGCGAGCAGTACTTC. Amino acids: CASRDRDGEQYF. Supplemented by reference TRBV28 and TRBJ2-7, the full variable domain reads DVKVTQSSRYLVKRTGEKVFLECVQDMDHENMFWYRQDPGLGLRLIYFSYDVKMKEKGDIPEGYSVSREKKERFSLILESASTNQTSMYLCASRDRDGEQYFGPGTRLTVT.